Here is one T cell receptor (beta chain) with its context. Per the authors' pipeline: Amplification from reference gene primers served as the basis for estimated nucleated cell counts. The data were produced by immunoSEQ multiplex PCR, yet TCRdb's version contains in-frame clones alone and is incomplete. V, J and clone size reflect that table, while D and trimming were determined from the DNA. This table has about 220,000 clones, more than 70% appearing once. This sample stems from a study of blood T cell repertoires in COVID-19. Study-wide background: Nucleic acid was either cDNA or gDNA, and it came from T cells, B-cell-depleted T cells, or PBMCs.

CDR3 length: 12 amino acids. Germline lookup yields CDR1 SGHAT and CDR2 FQNNGV. V dropped 8 bases and J dropped 9; count of bases not matched to a gene: 6. Sequences were obtained from peripheral blood. V and J are TRBV11-2 and TRBJ2-1; TRBD2 agrees at 8 bases. The clonotype originates from a woman aged 45-59 years with acute or convalescent COVID-19. CDR3 nucleotides: TGTGCCAGCTCGGGGGGGGCGGCTGAGCAGTTCTTC. Translating it yields CASSGGAAEQFF.